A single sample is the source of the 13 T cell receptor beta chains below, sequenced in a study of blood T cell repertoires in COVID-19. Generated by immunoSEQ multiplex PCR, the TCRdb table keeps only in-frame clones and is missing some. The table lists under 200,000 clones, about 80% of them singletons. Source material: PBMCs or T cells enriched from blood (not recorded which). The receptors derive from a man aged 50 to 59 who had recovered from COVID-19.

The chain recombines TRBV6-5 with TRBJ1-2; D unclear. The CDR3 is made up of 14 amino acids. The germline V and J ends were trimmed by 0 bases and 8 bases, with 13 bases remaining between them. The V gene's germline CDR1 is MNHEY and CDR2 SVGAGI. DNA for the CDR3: TGTGCCAGCAGTTACTCGCCGCAGGTTGGAGGCTACACCTTC. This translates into CASSYSPQVGGYTF.

Written as DNA, the CDR3 is TGCAGCGTTGATTCCGTGAGGGAAGCTTTCTTT. Translating it yields CSVDSVREAFF. The genes are TRBV29-1 and TRBJ1-1; D gene ambiguous. This CDR3 is built from 11 residues. Looked up from germline, CDR1 is SQVTM and CDR2 is ANQGSEA. V gave up 3 bases and J gave up 8 bases, with 10 bases separating them.

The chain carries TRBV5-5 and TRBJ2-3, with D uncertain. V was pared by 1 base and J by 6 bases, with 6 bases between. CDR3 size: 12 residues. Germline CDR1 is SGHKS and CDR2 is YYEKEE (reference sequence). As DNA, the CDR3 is TGTGCCAGCAGCTTGCCACAGGATACGCAGTATTTT. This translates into CASSLPQDTQYF.

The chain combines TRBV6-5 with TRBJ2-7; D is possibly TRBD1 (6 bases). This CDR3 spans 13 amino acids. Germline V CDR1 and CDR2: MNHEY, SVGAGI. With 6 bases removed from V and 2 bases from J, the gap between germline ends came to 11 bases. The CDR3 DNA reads TGTGCCAGCAGACAGGGAGATGCCTACGAGCAGTACTTC. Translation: CASRQGDAYEQYF.

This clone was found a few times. This chain's CDR3 is CASSPPGGDVYGYTF. The CDR3 nucleotides are TGTGCCAGCTCACCACCTGGAGGGGACGTATATGGCTACACCTTC. The genes are TRBV18 and TRBJ1-2, with a tentative D call TRBD1 (5 bases). V lost 0 bases, J lost 5 bases, and 13 bases lay in between. The CDR3 is made up of 15 amino acids. CDR1 is KGHSH, CDR2 LQKENI, per germline.

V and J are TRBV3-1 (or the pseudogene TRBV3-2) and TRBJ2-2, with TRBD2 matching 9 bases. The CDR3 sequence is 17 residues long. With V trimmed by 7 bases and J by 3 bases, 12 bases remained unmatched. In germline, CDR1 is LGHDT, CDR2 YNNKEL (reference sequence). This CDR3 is CASTPSGGLTDTGELFF. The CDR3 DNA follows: TGTGCCAGCACCCCGAGCGGGGGGCTAACTGACACCGGGGAGCTGTTTTTT.

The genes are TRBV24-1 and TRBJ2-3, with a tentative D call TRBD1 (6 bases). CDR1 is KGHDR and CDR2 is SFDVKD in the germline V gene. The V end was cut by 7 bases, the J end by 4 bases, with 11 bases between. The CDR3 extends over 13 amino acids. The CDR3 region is CATSPQGSDTQYF. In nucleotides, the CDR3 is TGTGCCACCAGCCCTCAGGGGTCAGATACGCAGTATTTT.

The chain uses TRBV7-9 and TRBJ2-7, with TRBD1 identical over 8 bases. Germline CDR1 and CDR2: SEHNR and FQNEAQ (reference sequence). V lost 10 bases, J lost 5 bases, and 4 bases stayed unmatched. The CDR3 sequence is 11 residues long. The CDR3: CATGGINEQYF. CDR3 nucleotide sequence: TGTGCCACAGGGGGCATCAACGAGCAGTACTTC.

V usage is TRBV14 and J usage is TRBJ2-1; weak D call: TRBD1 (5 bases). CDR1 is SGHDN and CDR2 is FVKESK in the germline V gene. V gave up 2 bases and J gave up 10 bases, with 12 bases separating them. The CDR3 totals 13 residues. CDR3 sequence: CASSQQGMGEQFF. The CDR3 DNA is TGTGCCAGCAGCCAACAGGGAATGGGCGAGCAGTTCTTC.

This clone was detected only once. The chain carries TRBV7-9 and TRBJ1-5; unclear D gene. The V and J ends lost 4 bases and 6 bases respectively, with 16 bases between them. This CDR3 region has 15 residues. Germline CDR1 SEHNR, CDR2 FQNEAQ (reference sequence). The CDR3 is CASSSFGRVVQPQHF. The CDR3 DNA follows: TGTGCCAGCAGCTCTTTTGGGAGGGTTGTTCAGCCCCAGCATTTT.

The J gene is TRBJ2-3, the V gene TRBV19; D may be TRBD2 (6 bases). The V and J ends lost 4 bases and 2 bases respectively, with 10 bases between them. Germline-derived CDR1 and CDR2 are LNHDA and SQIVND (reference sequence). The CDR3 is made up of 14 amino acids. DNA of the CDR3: TGTGCCAGTAGTAAACGGGGGACCACAGATACGCAGTATTTT. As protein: CASSKRGTTDTQYF. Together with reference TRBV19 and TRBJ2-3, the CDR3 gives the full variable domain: DGGITQSPKYLFRKEGQNVTLSCEQNLNHDAMYWYRQDPGQGLRLIYYSQIVNDFQKGDIAEGYSVSREKKESFPLTVTSAQKNPTAFYLCASSKRGTTDTQYFGPGTRLTVL.

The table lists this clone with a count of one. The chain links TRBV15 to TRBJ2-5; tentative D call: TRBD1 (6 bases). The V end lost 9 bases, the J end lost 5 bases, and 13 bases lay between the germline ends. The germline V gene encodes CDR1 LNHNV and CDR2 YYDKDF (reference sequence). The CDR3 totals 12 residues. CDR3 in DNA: TGTGCCACGGGGGCTCCCCCGGAGACCCAGTACTTC. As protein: CATGAPPETQYF.

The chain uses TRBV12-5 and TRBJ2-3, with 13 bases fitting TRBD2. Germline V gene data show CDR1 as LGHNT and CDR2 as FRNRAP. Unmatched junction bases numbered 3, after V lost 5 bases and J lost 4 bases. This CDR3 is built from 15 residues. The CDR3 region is CASGPGLAGADTQYF. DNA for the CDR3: TGTGCTAGTGGTCCCGGACTAGCGGGAGCAGATACGCAGTATTTT.